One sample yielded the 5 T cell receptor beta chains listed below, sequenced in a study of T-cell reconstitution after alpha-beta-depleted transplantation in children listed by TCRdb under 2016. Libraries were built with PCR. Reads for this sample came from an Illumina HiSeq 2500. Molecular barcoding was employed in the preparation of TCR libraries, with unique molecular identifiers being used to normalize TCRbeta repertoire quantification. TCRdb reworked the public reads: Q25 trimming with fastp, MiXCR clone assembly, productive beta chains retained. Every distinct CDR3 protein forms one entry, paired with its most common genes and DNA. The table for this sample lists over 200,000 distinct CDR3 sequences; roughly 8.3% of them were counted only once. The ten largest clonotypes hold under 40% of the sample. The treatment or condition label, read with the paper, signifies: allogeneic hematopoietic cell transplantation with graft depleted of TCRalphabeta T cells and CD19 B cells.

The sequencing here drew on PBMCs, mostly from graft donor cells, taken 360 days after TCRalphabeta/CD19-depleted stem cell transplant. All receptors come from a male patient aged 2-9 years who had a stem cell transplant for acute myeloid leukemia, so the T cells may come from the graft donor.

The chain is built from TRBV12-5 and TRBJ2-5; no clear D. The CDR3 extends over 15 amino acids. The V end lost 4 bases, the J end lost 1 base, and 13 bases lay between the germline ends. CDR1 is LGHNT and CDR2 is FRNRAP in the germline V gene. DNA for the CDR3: TGTGCTAGTGGTTCCCTGGCCTCGCTCCAAGAGACCCAGTACTTC. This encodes CASGSLASLQETQYF.

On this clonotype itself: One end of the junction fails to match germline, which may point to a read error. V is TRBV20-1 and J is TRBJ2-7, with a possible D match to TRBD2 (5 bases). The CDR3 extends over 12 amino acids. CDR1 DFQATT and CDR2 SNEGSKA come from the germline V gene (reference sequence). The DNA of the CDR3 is TGCAGTGCTAGCGGGAATGGAGTGGGCCCCAACTTC. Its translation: CSASGNGVGPNF.

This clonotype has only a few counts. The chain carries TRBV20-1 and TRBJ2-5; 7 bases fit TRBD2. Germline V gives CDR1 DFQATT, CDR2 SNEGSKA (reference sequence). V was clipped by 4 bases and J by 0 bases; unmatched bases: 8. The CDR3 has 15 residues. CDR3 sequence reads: CSAKKLALNQETQYF. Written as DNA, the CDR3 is TGCAGTGCTAAAAAACTAGCGTTGAACCAAGAGACCCAGTACTTC.

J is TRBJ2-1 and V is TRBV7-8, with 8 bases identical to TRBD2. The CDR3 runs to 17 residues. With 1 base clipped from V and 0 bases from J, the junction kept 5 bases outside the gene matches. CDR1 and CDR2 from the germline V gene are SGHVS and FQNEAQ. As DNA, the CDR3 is TGTGCCAGCAGCTTAGTGGGCGGGGGGAGCTCCTACAATGAGCAGTTCTTC. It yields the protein CASSLVGGGSSYNEQFF.

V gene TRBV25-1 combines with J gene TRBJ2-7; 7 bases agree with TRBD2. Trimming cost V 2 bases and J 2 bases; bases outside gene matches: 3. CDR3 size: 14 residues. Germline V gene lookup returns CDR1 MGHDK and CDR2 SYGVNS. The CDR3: CASSERGLTYEQYF. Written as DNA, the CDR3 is TGTGCCAGCAGTGAAAGGGGACTAACCTACGAGCAGTACTTC.